The clone carrying this T cell receptor (beta chain) has only a few counts. Its antigen is not known. The data stem from a study of T-cell memory formation after mild COVID-19. Overall study results and limits: Clones that shrank (day 15 to 85) were balanced CD4/CD8, whereas later expanders leaned CD4+. Clones from the second wave (peaking day 37) had unconfirmed SARS-CoV-2 specificity.

One entry per CDR3 protein, called by TCRdb with MiXCR from the 5' RACE reads. Among hundreds of thousands of distinct CDR3 sequences listed, approximately 18% were seen once. With 3 bases clipped from V and 8 bases from J, the junction kept 5 bases outside the gene matches. CDR1 DFQATT and CDR2 SNEGSKA come from the germline V gene (reference sequence). This CDR3 has 12 residues. Material for sequencing was PBMCs or a T cell subset sorted from them (not recorded which). This chain connects TRBV20-1 to TRBJ1-2, with TRBD1 matching 8 bases. The TCR originated in an adult woman who had mild COVID-19 (a few samples of this study predate the infection). Cell type and time point are not known. CDR3 sequence: CSASSDRGGYTF. CDR3 DNA: TGCAGTGCTAGTAGTGACAGGGGAGGCTACACCTTC.